This T cell receptor (beta chain) was identified in a study of shared clonotypes between healthy human individuals. Profiled with immunoSEQ multiplex PCR; TCRdb holds only in-frame clones, not every one. The profile shows more than 2,000,000 clones, 85% to 95% of them singletons. The material sequenced was naive CD4+ T cells from PBMCs. This sample's subset: CD45RA+ positively selected. The sequence came from a young man in good health. Some clones in this sample may be carry-over from other donors' samples.

CDR3 DNA sequence: TGTGCCAGCAGCCAAGAGATAGCCCCATCCTACGAGCAGTACTTC. It yields the protein CASSQEIAPSYEQYF. The chain uses TRBV4-2 and TRBJ2-7; D gene ambiguous. This CDR3 contains 15 residues. V was clipped by 0 bases and J by 1 base, with 10 bases between them. The germline V gene has CDR1 LGHNA and CDR2 YNFKEQ.